The 20 T cell receptor beta chains given below trace back to one sample, sequenced in a study of blood T cells in healthy people across ages (dated by TCRdb to the mid-2010s). Library preparation used 5' RACE. Data came from an Illumina HiSeq 2500. A second roughly 6 to 11 cycle PCR used a sample-barcoded 5' primer and a J-beta primer mix. TCRdb redid the processing of the public reads, applying fastp at Q25 and MiXCR, and retained in-frame beta chains. Merged by CDR3 protein, the rows form single entries marked with the most common genes and DNA. The sample profile shows about a million distinct CDR3 sequences; 48% of them were found once. Around 15% of the sample is taken by the ten largest. Sequencing input: blood. These receptor sequences come from a man aged 25 to 45 in good health.

This clonotype has a handful of counts. In DNA form, the CDR3 reads TGTGCCAGCAGTGAAGAGCGAGGGCCTTATGGCTACACCTTC. It specifies CASSEERGPYGYTF. This chain links TRBV6-1 with TRBJ1-2; D unresolved. The CDR3 sequence is 14 residues long. The germline gives CDR1 MNHNS, CDR2 SASEGT. Trimming removed 1 base at V and 5 bases at J, with 11 bases between.

The chain employs TRBV4-3 and TRBJ2-7, with D possibly matching TRBD1 (5 bases). V was cut by 3 bases and J by 0 bases, with 12 bases left in between. The CDR3 is made up of 15 amino acids. Germline V gives CDR1 LGHNA, CDR2 YSLEER. The CDR3 region is CASSQGPGRSYEQYF. CDR3 in DNA: TGCGCCAGCAGCCAGGGCCCAGGGCGCTCCTACGAGCAGTACTTC.

The J gene is TRBJ2-1, the V gene TRBV6-5; TRBD1 agrees at 8 bases. This CDR3 region has 21 residues. Germline assignment: CDR1 MNHEY and CDR2 SVGAGI. Trimming removed 0 bases from V and 2 bases from J; junction bases left unmatched: 18. The CDR3 DNA reads as TGTGCCAGCAGTTACTCCGGACAGGGTTACGGAAATGGCTACACCTACAATGAGCAGTTCTTC. Its translation is CASSYSGQGYGNGYTYNEQFF.

In its sample, this clonotype was seen a few times. The gene calls are TRBV27 and TRBJ2-7; D may correspond to TRBD1 or TRBD2 (5 bases each). CDR1 is MNHEY and CDR2 is SMNVEV in the germline V gene (reference sequence). This CDR3 is built from 16 residues. V was shortened by 5 bases and J by 1 base, with 18 bases between the two germline ends. CDR3 region: CASSALLGTSSYEQYF. In nucleotides, the CDR3 is TGTGCCAGCAGTGCCCTCCTGGGGACGTCGTCCTACGAGCAGTACTTC.

This rearrangement joins TRBV15 to TRBJ1-2; D remains unclear. With 0 bases removed from V and 3 bases from J, the gap between germline ends came to 14 bases. CDR3 size: 16 residues. Germline V gene data show CDR1 as LNHNV and CDR2 as YYDKDF (reference sequence). This chain's CDR3 is CATSRDRGPTDYGYTF. The CDR3 DNA sequence: TGTGCCACCAGCAGAGATAGAGGGCCCACGGACTATGGCTACACCTTC.

Points on this clonotype: The junction does not match germline at one end; this may be a read error. The chain links TRBV6-2 or TRBV6-3 to TRBJ2-4; D could derive from TRBD1 or TRBD2 (5 bases each). The J call may be mistaken, given a closer DNA end match to TRBJ2-5. Germline lookup yields CDR1 MNHEY and CDR2 SVGEGT. This CDR3 spans 13 amino acids. This CDR3 is CASTYSGAETQYF. The CDR3 coding sequence is TGTGCCAGCACTTACTCCGGGGCGGAGACCCAGTACTTC.

The chain recombines TRBV20-1 with TRBJ1-1, with D possibly being TRBD1 (5 bases). The CDR3 spans 15 residues. V was shortened by 6 bases and J by 0 bases, with 17 bases between the two germline ends. The germline CDR1 and CDR2 sequences are DFQATT and SNEGSKA (reference sequence). The CDR3, as DNA: TGCAGTGCCGTAACAAATAGACAGATGAACACTGAAGCTTTCTTT. This sequence encodes CSAVTNRQMNTEAFF.

The V and J genes are TRBV7-2 and TRBJ2-1, with 9 bases that match TRBD2. This CDR3 comprises 16 residues. Germline trimming cut 0 bases from V and 5 bases from J; bases unmatched to any gene: 5. Germline values: CDR1 SGHTA, CDR2 FQGNSA. The CDR3 loop is CASSLAGGGVNNEQFF. The CDR3 DNA reads TGTGCCAGCAGCTTAGCGGGCGGGGGGGTAAACAATGAGCAGTTCTTC.

The V call is TRBV6-1, the J call TRBJ2-5; a weak D match, TRBD2 (7 bases). With 2 bases removed from V and 7 bases from J, the gap between germline ends came to 11 bases. This CDR3 is 13 amino acids long. Germline CDR1 and CDR2: MNHNS and SASEGT. Here the CDR3 DNA reads TGTGCCAGCAGTGAACCGGGGGGCGGGACCCAGTACTTC. Amino acids: CASSEPGGGTQYF.

The count of this clonotype is one. The rearrangement uses TRBV29-1 and TRBJ1-2, with TRBD1 matching 9 bases. The CDR3 is 13 amino acids. Germline assignment: CDR1 SQVTM and CDR2 ANQGSEA. Germline trimming cut 6 bases from V and 5 bases from J; bases unmatched to any gene: 7. The CDR3 is CSVAPGTGYGYTF. CDR3 bases: TGCAGCGTAGCCCCGGGGACAGGGTATGGCTACACCTTC.

The chain links TRBV4-1 to TRBJ1-2; TRBD1 agrees at 9 bases. J was trimmed by 7 bases and V by 1 base; bases with no gene match: 1. In germline, CDR1 is MGHRA, CDR2 YSYEKL. This CDR3 is 13 amino acids long. The CDR3 bases are TGCGCCAGCAGCCAAGGGACAGGGGTTGGCTACACCTTC. Translating it yields CASSQGTGVGYTF.

This clonotype was detected many times. The chain links TRBV7-3 to TRBJ2-1, with unresolved D. Between the trimmed V and J ends, which lost 5 bases and 8 bases, there was a span of 16 bases. This CDR3 contains 14 residues. Germline V lookup: CDR1 SGHTA, CDR2 FQGTGA. The CDR3: CASSPEGSLYEQFF. The CDR3, as DNA: TGTGCCAGCAGCCCCGAAGGTTCCCTCTATGAGCAGTTCTTC.

The chain recombines TRBV11-2 with TRBJ2-7, with D perhaps TRBD2 (6 bases). Deletions cut 3 bases from V and 3 bases from J, with 15 bases between. Germline CDR1 SGHAT, CDR2 FQNNGV. The CDR3 has 15 amino acids. The CDR3 loop reads CASSLGTGGNYEQYF. The CDR3 DNA reads as TGTGCCAGCAGCTTGGGGACCGGCGGGAACTACGAGCAGTACTTC.

About this clonotype itself: A much larger clone lies one base from this, so it may be a read error. CDR3 coding DNA: TGTGCCATCGGTGAACAAGAGACCCAGTACTTC. Translation gives CAIGEQETQYF. The chain has TRBV10-3 and TRBJ2-5, with D unresolved. This CDR3 has 11 residues. Germline V lookup: CDR1 ENHRY, CDR2 SYGVKD.

Of note for this clonotype: One end of the junction varies from germline; a read error may be responsible. CDR3: CATSDLQTGGFFYNEQYF. The DNA for the CDR3 is TGTGCTACCAGTGATTTGCAGACAGGGGGCTTCTTCTACAATGAGCAGTACTTC. This chain links TRBV24-1 with TRBJ2-5, with 10 bases aligning to TRBD1. CDR1 KGHDR and CDR2 SFDVKD come from the germline V gene. The CDR3 sequence is 18 residues long.

This clonotype was counted only a few times. The rearrangement joins TRBV18 to TRBJ2-1; D is tentatively TRBD1 or TRBD2 (5 bases each). This CDR3 region has 15 residues. Trimming removed 3 bases at V and 6 bases at J, with 15 bases between. Germline assignment: CDR1 KGHSH and CDR2 LQKENI. As DNA, the CDR3 is TGTGCCAGCTCACCCGAGGGGTACATAGCCAATGAGCAGTTCTTC. Protein product: CASSPEGYIANEQFF.

This clonotype was observed a few times. This chain joins TRBV12-3 or TRBV12-4 and TRBJ2-1; D is perhaps TRBD1 (5 bases). The CDR3 runs to 14 residues. Trimming cost V 6 bases and J 2 bases, with 11 bases left between them. The CDR3 region has the DNA TGTGCCAGCAGCCCGATGGACACCTACAATGAGCAGTTCTTC. Encoded protein: CASSPMDTYNEQFF.

The V gene is TRBV11-2, the J gene TRBJ2-5, with D maybe TRBD2 (5 bases). Germline values: CDR1 SGHAT, CDR2 FQNNGV. This CDR3 comprises 16 residues. V was cut by 0 bases and J by 4 bases, with 15 bases left in between. The DNA of the CDR3 is TGTGCCAGCAGCTTAGACCCGCTAGCCTGGGGAGAGACCCAGTACTTC. This encodes CASSLDPLAWGETQYF. Using reference TRBV11-2 and TRBJ2-5 for the parts outside the CDR3, the full variable domain is EAGVAQSPRYKIIEKRQSVAFWCNPISGHATLYWYQQILGQGPKLLIQFQNNGVVDDSQLPKDRFSAERLKGVDSTLKIQPAKLEDSAVYLCASSLDPLAWGETQYFGPGTRLLVL.

This clonotype was seen ten or more times. This chain connects TRBV7-6 to TRBJ2-7; D is perhaps TRBD1 (5 bases). This CDR3 has 13 residues. The V gene lost 1 base and the J gene lost 5 bases, with 9 bases spanning the gap. The germline V gene has CDR1 SGHVS and CDR2 FNYEAQ. The CDR3 nucleotides read TGTGCCAGCAGCTTAGTAGGGGTAGACGAGCAGTACTTC. Protein product: CASSLVGVDEQYF. Full variable domain (remainder filled in from reference TRBV7-6 and TRBJ2-7): GAGVSQSPRYKVTKRGQDVALRCDPISGHVSLYWYRQALGQGPEFLTYFNYEAQQDKSGLPNDRFSAERPEGSISTLTIQRTEQRDSAMYRCASSLVGVDEQYFGPGTRLTVT.

Only a few counts were recorded for this clonotype. The CDR3 sequence: CASSFAGTSTDTQYF. The CDR3 DNA sequence: TGTGCCAGCAGCTTTGCAGGGACTAGCACAGATACGCAGTATTTT. The chain recombines TRBV7-6 with TRBJ2-3; tentatively, D is TRBD2 (6 bases). Germline CDR1 is SGHVS and CDR2 is FNYEAQ. The V end lost 3 bases, the J end lost 0 bases, and 10 bases lay between the germline ends. This CDR3 region has 15 residues.